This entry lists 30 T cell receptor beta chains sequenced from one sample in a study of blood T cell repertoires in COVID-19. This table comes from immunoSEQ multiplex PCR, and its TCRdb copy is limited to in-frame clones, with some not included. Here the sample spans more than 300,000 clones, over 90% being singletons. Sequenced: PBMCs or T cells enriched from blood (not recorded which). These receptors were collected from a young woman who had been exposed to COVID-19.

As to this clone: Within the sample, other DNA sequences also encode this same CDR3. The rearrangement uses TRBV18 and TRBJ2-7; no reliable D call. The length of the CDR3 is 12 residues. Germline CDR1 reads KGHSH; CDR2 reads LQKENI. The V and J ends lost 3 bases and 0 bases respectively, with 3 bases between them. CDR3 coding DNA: TGTGCCAGCTCACCCAGCTCCTACGAGCAGTACTTC. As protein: CASSPSSYEQYF. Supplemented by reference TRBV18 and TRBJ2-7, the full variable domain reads NAGVMQNPRHLVRRRGQEARLRCSPMKGHSHVYWYRQLPEEGLKFMVYLQKENIIDESGMPKERFSAEFPKEGPSILRIQQVVRGDSAAYFCASSPSSYEQYFGPGTRLTVT.

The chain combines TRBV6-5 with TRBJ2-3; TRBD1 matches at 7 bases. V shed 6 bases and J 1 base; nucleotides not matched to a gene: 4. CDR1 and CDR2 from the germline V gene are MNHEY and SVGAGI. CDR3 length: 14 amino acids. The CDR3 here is CASSPGGGTDTQYF. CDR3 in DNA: TGTGCCAGCAGCCCAGGGGGTGGCACAGATACGCAGTATTTT.

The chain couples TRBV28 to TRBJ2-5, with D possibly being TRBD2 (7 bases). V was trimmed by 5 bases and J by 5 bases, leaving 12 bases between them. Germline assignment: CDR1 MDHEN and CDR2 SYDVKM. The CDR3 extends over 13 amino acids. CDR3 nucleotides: TGTGCCAGCAGTGGCGGGGGCAGGGAGACCCAGTACTTC. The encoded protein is CASSGGGRETQYF.

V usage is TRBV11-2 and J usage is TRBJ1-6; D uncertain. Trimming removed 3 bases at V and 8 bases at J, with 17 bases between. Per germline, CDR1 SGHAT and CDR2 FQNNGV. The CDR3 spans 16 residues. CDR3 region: CASSFTRVRGDSPLHF. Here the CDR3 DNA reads TGTGCCAGCAGCTTCACACGGGTGCGGGGTGATTCACCCCTCCACTTT.

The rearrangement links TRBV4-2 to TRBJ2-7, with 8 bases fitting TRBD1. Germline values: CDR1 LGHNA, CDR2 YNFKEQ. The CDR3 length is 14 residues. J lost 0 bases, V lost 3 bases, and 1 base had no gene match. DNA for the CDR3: TGTGCCAGCAGCCACGACAGGGGCTCCTACGAGCAGTACTTC. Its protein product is CASSHDRGSYEQYF.

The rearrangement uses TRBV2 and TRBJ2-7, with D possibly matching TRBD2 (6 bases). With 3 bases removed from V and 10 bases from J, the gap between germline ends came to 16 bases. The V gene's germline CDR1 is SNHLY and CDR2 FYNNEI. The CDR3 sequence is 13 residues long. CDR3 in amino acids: CASSEEGLAPQYF. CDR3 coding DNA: TGTGCCAGCAGTGAGGAAGGGCTAGCGCCCCAGTACTTC.

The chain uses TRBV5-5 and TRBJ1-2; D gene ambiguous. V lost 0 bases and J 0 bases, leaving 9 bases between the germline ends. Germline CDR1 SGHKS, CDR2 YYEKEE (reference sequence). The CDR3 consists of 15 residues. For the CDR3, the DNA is TGTGCCAGCAGCTTGGGCAGTCTAGCTAACTATGGCTACACCTTC. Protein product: CASSLGSLANYGYTF.

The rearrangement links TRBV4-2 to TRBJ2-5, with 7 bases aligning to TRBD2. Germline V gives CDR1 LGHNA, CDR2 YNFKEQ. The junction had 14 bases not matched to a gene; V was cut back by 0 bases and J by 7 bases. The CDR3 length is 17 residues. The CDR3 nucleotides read TGTGCCAGCAGCCAAGATCTGAAGACTAGCCAGGTGCGGACCCAGTACTTC. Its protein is CASSQDLKTSQVRTQYF.

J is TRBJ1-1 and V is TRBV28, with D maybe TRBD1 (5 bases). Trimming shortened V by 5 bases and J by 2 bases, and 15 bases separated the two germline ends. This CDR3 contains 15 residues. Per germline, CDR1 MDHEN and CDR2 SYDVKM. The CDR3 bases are TGTGCCAGCAGTCGGGGGGGGAGAGTAAACACTGAAGCTTTCTTT. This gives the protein CASSRGGRVNTEAFF.

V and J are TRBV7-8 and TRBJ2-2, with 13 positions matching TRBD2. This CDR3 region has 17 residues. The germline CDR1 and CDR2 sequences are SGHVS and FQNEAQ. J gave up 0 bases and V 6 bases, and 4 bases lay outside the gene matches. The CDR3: CASSPGLAGPNTGELFF. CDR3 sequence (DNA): TGTGCCAGCAGTCCGGGACTAGCGGGGCCGAACACCGGGGAGCTGTTTTTT.

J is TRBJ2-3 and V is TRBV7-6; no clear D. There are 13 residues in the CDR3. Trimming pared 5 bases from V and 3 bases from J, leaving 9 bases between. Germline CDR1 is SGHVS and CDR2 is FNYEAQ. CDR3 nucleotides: TGTGCCAGCAGCCCACACGGGACAGATACGCAGTATTTT. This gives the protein CASSPHGTDTQYF.

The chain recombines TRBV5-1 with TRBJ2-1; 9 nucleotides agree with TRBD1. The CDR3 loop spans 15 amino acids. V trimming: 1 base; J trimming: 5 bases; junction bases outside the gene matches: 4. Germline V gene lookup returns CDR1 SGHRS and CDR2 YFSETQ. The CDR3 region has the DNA TGCGCCAGCAGCTTGTGGACAGGGGTGAACAATGAGCAGTTCTTC. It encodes CASSLWTGVNNEQFF. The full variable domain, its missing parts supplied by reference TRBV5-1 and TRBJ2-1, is KAGVTQTPRYLIKTRGQQVTLSCSPISGHRSVSWYQQTPGQGLQFLFEYFSETQRNKGNFPGRFSGRQFSNSRSEMNVSTLELGDSALYLCASSLWTGVNNEQFFGPGTRLTVL.

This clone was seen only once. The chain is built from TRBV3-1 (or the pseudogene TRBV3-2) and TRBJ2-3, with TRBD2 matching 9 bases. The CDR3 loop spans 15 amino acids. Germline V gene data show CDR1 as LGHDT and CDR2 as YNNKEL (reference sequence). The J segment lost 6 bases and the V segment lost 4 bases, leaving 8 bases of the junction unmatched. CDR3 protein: CASSLGIAGVDTQYF. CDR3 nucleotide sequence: TGTGCCAGCAGCCTGGGTATAGCGGGGGTGGATACGCAGTATTTT.

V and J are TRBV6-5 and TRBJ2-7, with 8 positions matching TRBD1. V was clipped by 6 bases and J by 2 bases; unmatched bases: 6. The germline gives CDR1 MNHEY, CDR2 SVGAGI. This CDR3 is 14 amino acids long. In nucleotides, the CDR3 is TGTGCCAGCAGCCTAGCAGGGGGCCCCTACGAGCAGTACTTC. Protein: CASSLAGGPYEQYF.

In DNA, the CDR3 is TGCAGCGTCAAAGATAGGCAGTCGGGGTTAGATACGCAGTATTTT. Protein product: CSVKDRQSGLDTQYF. The chain joins TRBV29-1 to TRBJ2-3; possibly TRBD2 for D (5 bases). The V end was cut by 6 bases, the J end by 5 bases, with 21 bases between. CDR1 SQVTM and CDR2 ANQGSEA come from the germline V gene. This CDR3 contains 15 residues.

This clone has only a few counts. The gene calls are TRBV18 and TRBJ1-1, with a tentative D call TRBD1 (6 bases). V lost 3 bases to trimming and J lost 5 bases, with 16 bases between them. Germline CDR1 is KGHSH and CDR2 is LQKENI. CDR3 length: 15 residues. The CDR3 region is CASSPWEGDVTEAFF. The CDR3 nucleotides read TGTGCCAGCTCACCGTGGGAGGGGGATGTGACTGAAGCTTTCTTT.

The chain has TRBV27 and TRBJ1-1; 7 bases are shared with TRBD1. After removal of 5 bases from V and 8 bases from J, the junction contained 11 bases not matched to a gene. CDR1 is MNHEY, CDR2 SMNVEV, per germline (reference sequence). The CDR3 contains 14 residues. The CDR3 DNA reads TGTGCCAGCAGTAACCCCGGGACAGTTAGGGAAGCTTTCTTT. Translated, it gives CASSNPGTVREAFF.

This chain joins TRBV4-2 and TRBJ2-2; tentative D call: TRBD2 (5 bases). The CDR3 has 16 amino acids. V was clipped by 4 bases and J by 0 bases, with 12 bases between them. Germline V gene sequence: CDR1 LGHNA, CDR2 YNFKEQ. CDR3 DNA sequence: TGTGCCAGCAGCCCCTTCGGACTGTCGAACACCGGGGAGCTGTTTTTT. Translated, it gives CASSPFGLSNTGELFF.

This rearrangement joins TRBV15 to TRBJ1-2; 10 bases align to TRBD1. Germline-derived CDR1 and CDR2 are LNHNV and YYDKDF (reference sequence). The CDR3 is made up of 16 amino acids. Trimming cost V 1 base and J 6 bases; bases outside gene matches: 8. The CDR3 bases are TGTGCCACCAGCAGAGGGCCCGGGACAGGGGTCCATGGCTACACCTTC. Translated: CATSRGPGTGVHGYTF. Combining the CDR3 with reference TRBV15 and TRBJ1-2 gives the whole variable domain DAMVIQNPRYQVTQFGKPVTLSCSQTLNHNVMYWYQQKSSQAPKLLFHYYDKDFNNEADTPDNFQSRRPNTSFCFLDIRSPGLGDTAMYLCATSRGPGTGVHGYTFGSGTRLTVV.

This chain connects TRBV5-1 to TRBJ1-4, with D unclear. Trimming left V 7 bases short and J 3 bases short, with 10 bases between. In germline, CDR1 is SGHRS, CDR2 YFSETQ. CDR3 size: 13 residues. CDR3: CASATESNEKLFF. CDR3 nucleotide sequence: TGCGCCAGCGCTACAGAATCTAATGAAAAACTGTTTTTT.

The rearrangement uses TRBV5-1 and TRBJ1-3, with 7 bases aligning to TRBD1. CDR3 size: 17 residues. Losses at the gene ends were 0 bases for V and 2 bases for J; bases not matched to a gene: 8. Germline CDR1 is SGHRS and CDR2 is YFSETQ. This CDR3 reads CASSLDRPGGAGNTIYF. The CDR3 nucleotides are TGCGCCAGCAGCTTGGACCGACCAGGGGGAGCTGGAAACACCATATATTTT.

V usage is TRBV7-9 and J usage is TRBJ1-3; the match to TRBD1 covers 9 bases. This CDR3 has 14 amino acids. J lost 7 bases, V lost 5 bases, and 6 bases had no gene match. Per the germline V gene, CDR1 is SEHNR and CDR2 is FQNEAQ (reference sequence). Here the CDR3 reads CASSTGTGSNTIYF. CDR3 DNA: TGTGCCAGCAGCACCGGGACAGGGTCCAACACCATATATTTT.

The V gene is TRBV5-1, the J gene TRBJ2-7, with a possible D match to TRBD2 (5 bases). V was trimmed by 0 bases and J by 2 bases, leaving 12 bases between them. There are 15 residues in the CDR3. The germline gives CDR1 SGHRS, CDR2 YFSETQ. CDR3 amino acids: CASSLGAYGTYEQYF. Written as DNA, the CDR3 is TGCGCCAGCAGCTTGGGGGCCTACGGGACCTACGAGCAGTACTTC.

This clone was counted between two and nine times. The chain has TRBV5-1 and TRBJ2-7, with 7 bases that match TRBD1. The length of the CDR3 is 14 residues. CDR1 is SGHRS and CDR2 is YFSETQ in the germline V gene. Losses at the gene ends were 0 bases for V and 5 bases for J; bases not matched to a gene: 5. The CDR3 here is CASSLGQGVHEQYF. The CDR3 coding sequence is TGCGCCAGCAGCTTGGGTCAGGGGGTCCACGAGCAGTACTTC.

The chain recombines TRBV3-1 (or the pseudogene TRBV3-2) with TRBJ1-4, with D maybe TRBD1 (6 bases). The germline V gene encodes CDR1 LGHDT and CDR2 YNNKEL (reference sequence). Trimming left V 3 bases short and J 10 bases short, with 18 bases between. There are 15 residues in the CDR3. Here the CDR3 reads CASSQAPGATGKLFF. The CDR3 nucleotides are TGTGCCAGCAGCCAGGCCCCAGGGGCGACGGGAAAACTGTTTTTT.

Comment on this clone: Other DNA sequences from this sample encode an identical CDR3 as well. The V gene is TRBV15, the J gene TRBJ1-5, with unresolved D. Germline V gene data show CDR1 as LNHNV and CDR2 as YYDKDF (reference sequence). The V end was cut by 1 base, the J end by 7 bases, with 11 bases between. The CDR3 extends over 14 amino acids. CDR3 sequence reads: CATSRGGFDQPQHF. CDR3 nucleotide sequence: TGTGCCACCAGCAGAGGCGGATTCGACCAGCCCCAGCATTTT. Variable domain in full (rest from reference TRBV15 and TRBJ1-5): DAMVIQNPRYQVTQFGKPVTLSCSQTLNHNVMYWYQQKSSQAPKLLFHYYDKDFNNEADTPDNFQSRRPNTSFCFLDIRSPGLGDTAMYLCATSRGGFDQPQHFGDGTRLSIL.

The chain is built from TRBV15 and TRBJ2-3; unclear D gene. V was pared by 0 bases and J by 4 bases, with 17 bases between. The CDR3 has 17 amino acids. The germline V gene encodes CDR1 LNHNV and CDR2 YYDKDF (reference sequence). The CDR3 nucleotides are TGTGCCACCAGCAGAGAGTGGCATATCACGAGCGCAGATACGCAGTATTTT. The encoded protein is CATSREWHITSADTQYF.

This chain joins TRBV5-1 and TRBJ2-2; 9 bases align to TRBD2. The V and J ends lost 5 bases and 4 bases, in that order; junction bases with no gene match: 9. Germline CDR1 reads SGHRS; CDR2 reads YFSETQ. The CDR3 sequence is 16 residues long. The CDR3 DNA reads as TGCGCCAGCAGGGCCCCGGGACTAGCTGGCACCGGGGAGCTGTTTTTT. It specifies CASRAPGLAGTGELFF.

The CDR3 bases are TGTGCCAGTAGCCCTGGAGCCCCTCGGCCCCAGCATTTT. Translating it yields CASSPGAPRPQHF. The rearrangement joins TRBV19 to TRBJ1-5; D uncertain. The V gene's germline CDR1 is LNHDA and CDR2 SQIVND (reference sequence). The length of the CDR3 is 13 residues. V was clipped by 6 bases and J by 9 bases, with 15 bases between them. Supplemented by reference TRBV19 and TRBJ1-5, the full variable domain reads DGGITQSPKYLFRKEGQNVTLSCEQNLNHDAMYWYRQDPGQGLRLIYYSQIVNDFQKGDIAEGYSVSREKKESFPLTVTSAQKNPTAFYLCASSPGAPRPQHFGDGTRLSIL.

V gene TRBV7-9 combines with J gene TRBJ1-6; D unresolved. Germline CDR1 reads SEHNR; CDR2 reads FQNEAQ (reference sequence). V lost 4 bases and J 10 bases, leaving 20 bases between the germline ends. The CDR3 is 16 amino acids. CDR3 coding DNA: TGTGCCAGCAGCTCCCTTACGCTGCGGCGCGGGTCACCCCTCCACTTT. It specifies CASSSLTLRRGSPLHF. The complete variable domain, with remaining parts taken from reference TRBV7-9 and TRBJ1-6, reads DTGVSQNPRHKITKRGQNVTFRCDPISEHNRLYWYRQTLGQGPEFLTYFQNEAQLEKSRLLSDRFSAERPKGSFSTLEIQRTEQGDSAMYLCASSSLTLRRGSPLHFGNGTRLTVT.